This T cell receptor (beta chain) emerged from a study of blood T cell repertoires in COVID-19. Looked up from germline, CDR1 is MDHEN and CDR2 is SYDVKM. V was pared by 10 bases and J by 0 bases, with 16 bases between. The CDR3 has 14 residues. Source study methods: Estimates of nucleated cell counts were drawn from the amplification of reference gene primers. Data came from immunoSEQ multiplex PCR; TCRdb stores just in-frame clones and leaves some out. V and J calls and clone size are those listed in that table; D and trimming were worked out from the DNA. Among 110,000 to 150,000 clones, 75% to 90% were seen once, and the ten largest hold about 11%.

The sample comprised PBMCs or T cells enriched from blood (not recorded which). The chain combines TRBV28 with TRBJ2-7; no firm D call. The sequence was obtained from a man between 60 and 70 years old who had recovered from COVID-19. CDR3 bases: TGTGCCATCTCCTCCTCTCTGAGCTCCTACGAGCAGTACTTC. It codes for CAISSSLSSYEQYF.